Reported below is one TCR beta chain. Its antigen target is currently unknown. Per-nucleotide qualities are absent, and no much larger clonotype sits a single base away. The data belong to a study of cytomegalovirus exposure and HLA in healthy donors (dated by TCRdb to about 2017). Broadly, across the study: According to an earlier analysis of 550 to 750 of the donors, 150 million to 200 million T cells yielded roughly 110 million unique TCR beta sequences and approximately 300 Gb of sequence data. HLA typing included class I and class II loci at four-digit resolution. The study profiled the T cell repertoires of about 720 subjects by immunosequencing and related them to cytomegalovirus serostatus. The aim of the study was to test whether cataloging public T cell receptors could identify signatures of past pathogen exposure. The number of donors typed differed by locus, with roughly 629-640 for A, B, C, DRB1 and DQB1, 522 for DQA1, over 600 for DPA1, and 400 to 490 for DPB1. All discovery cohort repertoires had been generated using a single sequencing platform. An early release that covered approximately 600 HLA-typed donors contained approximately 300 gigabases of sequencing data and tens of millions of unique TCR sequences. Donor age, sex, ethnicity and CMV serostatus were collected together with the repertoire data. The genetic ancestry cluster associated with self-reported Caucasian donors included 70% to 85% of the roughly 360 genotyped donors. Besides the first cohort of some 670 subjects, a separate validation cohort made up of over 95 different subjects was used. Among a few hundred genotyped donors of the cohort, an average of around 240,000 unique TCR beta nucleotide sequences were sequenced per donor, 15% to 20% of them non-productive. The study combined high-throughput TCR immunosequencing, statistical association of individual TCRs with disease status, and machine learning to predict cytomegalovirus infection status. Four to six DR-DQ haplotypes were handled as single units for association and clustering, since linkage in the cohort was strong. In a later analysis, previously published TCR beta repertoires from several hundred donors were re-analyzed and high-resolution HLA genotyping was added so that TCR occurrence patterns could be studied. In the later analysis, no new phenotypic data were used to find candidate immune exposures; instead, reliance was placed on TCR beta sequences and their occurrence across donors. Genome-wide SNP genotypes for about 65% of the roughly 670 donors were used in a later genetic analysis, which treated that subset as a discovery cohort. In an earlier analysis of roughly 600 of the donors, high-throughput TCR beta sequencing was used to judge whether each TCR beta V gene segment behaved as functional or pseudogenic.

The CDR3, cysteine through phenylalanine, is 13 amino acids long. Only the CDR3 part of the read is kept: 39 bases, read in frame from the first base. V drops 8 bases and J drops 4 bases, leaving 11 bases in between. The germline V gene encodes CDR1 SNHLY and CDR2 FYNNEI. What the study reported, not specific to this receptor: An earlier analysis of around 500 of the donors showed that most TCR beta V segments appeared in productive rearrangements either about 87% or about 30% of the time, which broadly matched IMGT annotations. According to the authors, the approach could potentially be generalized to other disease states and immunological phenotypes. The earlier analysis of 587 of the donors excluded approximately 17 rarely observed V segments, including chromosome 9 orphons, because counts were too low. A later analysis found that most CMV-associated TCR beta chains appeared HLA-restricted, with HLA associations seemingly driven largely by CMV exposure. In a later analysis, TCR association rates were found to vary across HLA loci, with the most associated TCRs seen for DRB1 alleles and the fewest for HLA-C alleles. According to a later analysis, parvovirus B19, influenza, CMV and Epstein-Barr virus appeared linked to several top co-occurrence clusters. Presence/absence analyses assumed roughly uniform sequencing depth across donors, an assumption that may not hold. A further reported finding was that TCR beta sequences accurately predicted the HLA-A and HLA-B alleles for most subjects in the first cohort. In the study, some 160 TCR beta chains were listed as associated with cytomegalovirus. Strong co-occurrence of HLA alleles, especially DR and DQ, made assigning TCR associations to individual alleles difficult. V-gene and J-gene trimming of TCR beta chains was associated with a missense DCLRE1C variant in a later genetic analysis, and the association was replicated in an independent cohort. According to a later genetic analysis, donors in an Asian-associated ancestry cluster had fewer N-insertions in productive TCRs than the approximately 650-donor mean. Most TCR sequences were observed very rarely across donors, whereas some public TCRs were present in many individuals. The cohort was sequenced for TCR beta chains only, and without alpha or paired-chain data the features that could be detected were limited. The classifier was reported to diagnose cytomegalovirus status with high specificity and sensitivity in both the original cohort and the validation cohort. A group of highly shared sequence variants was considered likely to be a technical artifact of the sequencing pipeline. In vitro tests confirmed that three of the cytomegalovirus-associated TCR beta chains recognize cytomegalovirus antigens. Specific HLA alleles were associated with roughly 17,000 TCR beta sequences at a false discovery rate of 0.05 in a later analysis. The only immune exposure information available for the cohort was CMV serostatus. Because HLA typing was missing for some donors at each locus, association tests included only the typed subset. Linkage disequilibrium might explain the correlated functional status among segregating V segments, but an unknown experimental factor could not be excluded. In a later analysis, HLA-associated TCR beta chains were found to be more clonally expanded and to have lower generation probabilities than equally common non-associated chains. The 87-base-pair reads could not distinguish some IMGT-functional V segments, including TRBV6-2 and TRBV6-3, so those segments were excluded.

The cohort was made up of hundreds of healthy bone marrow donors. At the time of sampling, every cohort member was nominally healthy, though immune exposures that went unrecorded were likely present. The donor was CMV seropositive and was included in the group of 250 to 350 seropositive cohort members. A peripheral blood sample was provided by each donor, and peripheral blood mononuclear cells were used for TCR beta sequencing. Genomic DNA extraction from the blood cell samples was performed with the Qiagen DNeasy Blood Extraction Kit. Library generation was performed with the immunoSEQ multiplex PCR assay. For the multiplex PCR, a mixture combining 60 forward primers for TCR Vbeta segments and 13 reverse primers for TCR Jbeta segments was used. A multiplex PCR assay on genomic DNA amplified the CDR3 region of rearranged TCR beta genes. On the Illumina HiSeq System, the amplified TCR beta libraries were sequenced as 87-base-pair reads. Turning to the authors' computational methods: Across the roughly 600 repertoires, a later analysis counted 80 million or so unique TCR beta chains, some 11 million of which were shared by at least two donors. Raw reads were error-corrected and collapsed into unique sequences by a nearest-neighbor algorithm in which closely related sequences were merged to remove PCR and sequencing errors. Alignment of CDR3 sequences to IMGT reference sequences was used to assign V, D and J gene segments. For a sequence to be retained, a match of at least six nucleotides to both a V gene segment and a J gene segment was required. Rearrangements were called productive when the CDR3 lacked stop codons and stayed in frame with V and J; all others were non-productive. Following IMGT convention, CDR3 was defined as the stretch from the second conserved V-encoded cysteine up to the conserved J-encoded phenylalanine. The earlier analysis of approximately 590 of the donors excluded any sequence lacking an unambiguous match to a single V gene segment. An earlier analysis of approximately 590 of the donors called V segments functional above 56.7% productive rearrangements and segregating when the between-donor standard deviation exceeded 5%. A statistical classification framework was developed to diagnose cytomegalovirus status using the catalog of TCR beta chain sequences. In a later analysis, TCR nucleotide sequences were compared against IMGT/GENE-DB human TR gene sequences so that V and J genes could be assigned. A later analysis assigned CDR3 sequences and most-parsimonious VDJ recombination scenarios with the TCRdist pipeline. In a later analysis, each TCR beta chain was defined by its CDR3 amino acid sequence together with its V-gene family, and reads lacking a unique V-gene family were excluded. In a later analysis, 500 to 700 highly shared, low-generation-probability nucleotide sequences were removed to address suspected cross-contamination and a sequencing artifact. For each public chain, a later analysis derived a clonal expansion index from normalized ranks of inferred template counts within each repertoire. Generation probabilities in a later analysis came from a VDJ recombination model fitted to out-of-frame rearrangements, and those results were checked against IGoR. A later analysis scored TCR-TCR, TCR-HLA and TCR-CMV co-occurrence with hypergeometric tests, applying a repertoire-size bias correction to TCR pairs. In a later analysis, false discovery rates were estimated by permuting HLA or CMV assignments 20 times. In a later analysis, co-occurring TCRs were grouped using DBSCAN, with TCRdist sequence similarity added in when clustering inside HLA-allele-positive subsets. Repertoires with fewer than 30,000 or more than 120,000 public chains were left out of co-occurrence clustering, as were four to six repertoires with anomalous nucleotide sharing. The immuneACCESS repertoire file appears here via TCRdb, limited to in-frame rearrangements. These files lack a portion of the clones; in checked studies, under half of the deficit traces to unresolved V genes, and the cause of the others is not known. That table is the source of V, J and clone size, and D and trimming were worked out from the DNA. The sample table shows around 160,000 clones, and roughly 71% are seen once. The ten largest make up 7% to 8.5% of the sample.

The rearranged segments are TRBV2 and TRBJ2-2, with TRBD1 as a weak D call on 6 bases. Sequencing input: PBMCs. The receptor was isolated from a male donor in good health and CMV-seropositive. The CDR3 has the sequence CASRQEPTGELFF. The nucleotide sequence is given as TGTGCCAGCCGACAGGAACCCACCGGGGAGCTGTTTTTT.